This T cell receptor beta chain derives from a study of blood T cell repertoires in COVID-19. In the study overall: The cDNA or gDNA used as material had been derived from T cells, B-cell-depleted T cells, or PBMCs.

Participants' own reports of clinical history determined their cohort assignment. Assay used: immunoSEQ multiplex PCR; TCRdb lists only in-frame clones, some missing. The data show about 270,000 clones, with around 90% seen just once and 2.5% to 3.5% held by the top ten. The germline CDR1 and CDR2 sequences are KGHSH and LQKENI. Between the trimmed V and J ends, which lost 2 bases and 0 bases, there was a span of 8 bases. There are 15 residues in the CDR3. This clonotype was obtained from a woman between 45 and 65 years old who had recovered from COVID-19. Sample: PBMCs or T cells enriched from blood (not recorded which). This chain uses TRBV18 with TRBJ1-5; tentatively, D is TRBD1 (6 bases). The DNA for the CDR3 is TGTGCCAGCTCACCAATGACAGGTAGCAATCAGCCCCAGCATTTT. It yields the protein CASSPMTGSNQPQHF.